This T cell receptor (beta chain) was profiled in a study of cytomegalovirus exposure and HLA in healthy donors (TCRdb year 2017). Describing the broader study: According to an earlier analysis of 587 of the donors, some 180 million T cells yielded 117 million unique TCR beta sequences and roughly 280 Gb of sequence data. To predict cytomegalovirus infection status, the study combined high-throughput TCR immunosequencing, statistical association of individual TCRs with disease status, and machine learning. Donor age, sex, ethnicity and CMV serostatus were compiled together with the repertoire data. HLA typing covered class I and class II loci at four-digit resolution. Typing coverage differed by locus: A, B, C, DRB1 and DQB1 were typed in roughly 620-640 donors, DQA1 in about 560, DPA1 in some 610, and DPB1 in 400 to 480. Rather than drawing on any new phenotypic data, the later analysis identified candidate immune exposures from TCR beta sequences and the way those sequences occurred across donors. Every repertoire in the discovery cohort had been generated on one and the same sequencing platform. On average, around 240,000 unique TCR beta nucleotide sequences were sequenced per donor among 398 genotyped donors of the cohort, with around 19% of those sequences being non-productive. An early release that covered some 630 HLA-typed donors contained approximately 290 gigabases of sequencing data and 85 million to 100 million unique TCR sequences. The aim of the study was to test whether cataloging public T cell receptors could identify signatures of past pathogen exposure. In an earlier analysis of about 590 of the donors, high-throughput TCR beta sequencing was used to judge whether each TCR beta V gene segment behaved as functional or pseudogenic. In a later genetic analysis, genome-wide SNP genotypes for about 55% of the roughly 700 donors were used, and that subset was treated as a discovery cohort. A later analysis re-analyzed previously published TCR beta repertoires from roughly 630 donors and added high-resolution HLA genotyping to study TCR occurrence patterns. The study profiled the T cell repertoires of under 850 subjects by immunosequencing and related them to cytomegalovirus serostatus. Besides the first cohort of around 700 subjects, a separate validation cohort made up of over 100 different subjects was used. Among the roughly 430 genotyped donors, under 90% belonged to the genetic ancestry cluster associated with self-reported Caucasian donors. Five DR-DQ haplotypes were handled as single units for association and clustering, since linkage in the cohort was strong. The paper's findings and limits, for the study overall: Several of the top co-occurrence clusters appeared to be linked to parvovirus B19, influenza, CMV and Epstein-Barr virus, according to a later analysis. Assigning TCR associations to individual alleles was difficult when HLA alleles, especially DR and DQ, strongly co-occurred. This cohort had only TCR beta chains sequenced, and the lack of alpha or paired-chain data limited which features could be detected. The classifier was reported to diagnose cytomegalovirus status with high specificity and sensitivity in both the original and validation cohorts. Immune exposure information for the cohort was limited to CMV serostatus. In a later analysis, HLA-associated TCR beta chains showed more clonal expansion and lower generation probabilities than non-associated chains that were equally common. In a later genetic analysis, fewer N-insertions in productive TCRs were reported among donors in an Asian-associated ancestry cluster than the approximately 630-donor mean. Because the 87-base-pair reads could not distinguish some IMGT-functional V segments, including TRBV6-2 and TRBV6-3, those segments were excluded. In a later analysis, 16,951 TCR beta sequences were associated with specific HLA alleles at a false discovery rate of 0.05. A further reported finding was that TCR beta sequences accurately predicted the HLA-A and HLA-B alleles for most subjects in the first cohort. In a later genetic analysis, a missense DCLRE1C variant was associated with V-gene and J-gene trimming of TCR beta chains, and the association was replicated in an independent cohort. Because HLA typing was missing for some donors at each locus, association tests included only the typed subset. In a later analysis, most CMV-associated TCR beta chains were found to appear HLA-restricted, with HLA associations seemingly driven largely by CMV exposure. The earlier analysis of around 600 of the donors excluded about 16 rarely observed V segments, including chromosome 9 orphons, because counts were too low. Across donors, most TCR sequences were observed very rarely, whereas some public TCRs were present in many individuals. In a later analysis, TCR association rates were found to vary across HLA loci, with the most associated TCRs seen for DRB1 alleles and the fewest for HLA-C alleles. The presence/absence analyses assumed that sequencing depth was roughly uniform across donors, and that assumption may not be true. It was suggested by the authors that the approach could potentially be generalized to other disease states and immunological phenotypes. Correlated functional status among segregating V segments might reflect linkage disequilibrium, but an unknown experimental factor could not be ruled out. A group of highly shared sequence variants was considered likely to be a technical artifact of the sequencing pipeline. A total of fewer than 200 TCR beta chains were listed by the study as associated with cytomegalovirus. In an earlier analysis of roughly 500 of the donors, most TCR beta V segments appeared in productive rearrangements about 87% or about 30% of the time, broadly matching IMGT annotations. In vitro tests confirmed that a few of the cytomegalovirus-associated TCR beta chains recognize cytomegalovirus antigens.

In total, around 600 healthy bone marrow donors made up the cohort. At the time of sampling, every cohort member was nominally healthy, though immune exposures that went unrecorded were likely present. The donor was CMV seronegative and was included in the group of a few hundred seronegative cohort members. Each donor provided a peripheral blood sample, and peripheral blood mononuclear cells were used for TCR beta sequencing. Genomic DNA was extracted from the blood cell samples with the Qiagen DNeasy Blood Extraction Kit. The library was made by the immunoSEQ multiplex PCR assay. A mixture of 60 forward primers for TCR Vbeta segments and 13 reverse primers for TCR Jbeta segments was used in the multiplex PCR. The CDR3 region of rearranged TCR beta genes was amplified from genomic DNA by a multiplex PCR assay. The Illumina HiSeq System was used to sequence the amplified TCR beta libraries as 87-base-pair reads. On the authors' methods: Across the 666 repertoires, a later analysis counted 80 million or so unique TCR beta chains, around 11 million of which were shared by at least two donors. A nearest-neighbor algorithm error-corrected the raw reads and collapsed the reads into unique sequences, merging closely related sequences to remove PCR and sequencing errors. CDR3 sequences were aligned to IMGT reference sequences to assign V, D and J gene segments. For a sequence to be retained, a match of at least six nucleotides was required to both a V gene segment and a J gene segment. Rearrangements were classified as productive when the CDR3 lacked stop codons and remained in frame with V and J, and all other rearrangements were classified as non-productive. Following IMGT convention, CDR3 was defined as the stretch from the second conserved V-encoded cysteine to the conserved J-encoded phenylalanine. The earlier analysis of 550 to 650 of the donors excluded any sequence lacking an unambiguous match to a single V gene segment. In an earlier analysis of a few hundred of the donors, a V segment was called functional when productive rearrangements were above 56.7%, and segregating when the standard deviation between donors exceeded 5%. A statistical classification framework was built for diagnosing cytomegalovirus status from the catalog of TCR beta chain sequences. A later analysis assigned V and J genes by comparing TCR nucleotide sequences with IMGT/GENE-DB human TR gene sequences. Using the TCRdist pipeline, a later analysis assigned CDR3 sequences along with most-parsimonious VDJ recombination scenarios. In a later analysis, every TCR beta chain was defined by the combination of its CDR3 amino acid sequence and its V-gene family, and reads without a unique V-gene family were dropped. In a later analysis, 550 to 650 highly shared, low-generation-probability nucleotide sequences were removed to address suspected cross-contamination and a sequencing artifact. A later analysis calculated a clonal expansion index for each public chain from normalized within-repertoire ranks of inferred template counts. In a later analysis, generation probabilities were computed using a VDJ recombination model fitted to out-of-frame rearrangements, and the results were checked against IGoR. In a later analysis, TCR-TCR, TCR-HLA and TCR-CMV co-occurrence was scored with hypergeometric tests, and a repertoire-size bias correction was applied to TCR pairs. False discovery rates were estimated in a later analysis by permuting HLA or CMV assignments 20 times. A later analysis grouped co-occurring TCRs with DBSCAN, adding TCRdist sequence similarity when clustering within HLA-allele-positive subsets. Repertoires with fewer than 30,000 or more than 120,000 public chains, plus five repertoires with anomalous nucleotide sharing, were excluded from co-occurrence clustering. Entries here come from immuneACCESS through TCRdb and include only in-frame sequences with V and J called. Some clones fail to appear in such tables; in the studies checked, an unresolved V gene covers under half of the shortfall, and the cause of the remainder is unknown. The D gene and trimming were derived from the DNA, and the V and J assignments and clone size from that table. This sample gives some 65,000 clones in total; approximately 60% of them show up just once. 2.5% to 3.5% of the sample goes to the ten largest clones.

The germline V gene (reference sequence) provides CDR1 SEHNR and CDR2 FQNEAQ. From the cysteine through the phenylalanine, the CDR3 covers 14 amino acids. The read is trimmed to its CDR3 DNA, 42 bases read in frame from base 1. V loses 4 bases, J loses 6 bases, and the germline ends lie 15 bases apart. As for this clone: Its cognate antigen has yet to be identified. Nothing much larger sits one base from this clone, and base qualities are not available.

In this chain, TRBV7-9 is recombined with TRBJ1-1, and perhaps TRBD1 as D gene, on 6 matching bases. The specimen sequenced was PBMCs. This clonotype was obtained from a man aged 30 to 45 in good health and CMV-seronegative. The CDR3 in this case is CASSSGFRGAEAFF. The DNA is TGTGCCAGCAGCTCCGGATTCAGGGGCGCTGAAGCTTTCTTT. Extended through the reference TRBV7-9 and TRBJ1-1 proteins, this CDR3 yields the full variable domain: DTGVSQNPRHKITKRGQNVTFRCDPISEHNRLYWYRQTLGQGPEFLTYFQNEAQLEKSRLLSDRFSAERPKGSFSTLEIQRTEQGDSAMYLCASSSGFRGAEAFFGQGTRLTVV.